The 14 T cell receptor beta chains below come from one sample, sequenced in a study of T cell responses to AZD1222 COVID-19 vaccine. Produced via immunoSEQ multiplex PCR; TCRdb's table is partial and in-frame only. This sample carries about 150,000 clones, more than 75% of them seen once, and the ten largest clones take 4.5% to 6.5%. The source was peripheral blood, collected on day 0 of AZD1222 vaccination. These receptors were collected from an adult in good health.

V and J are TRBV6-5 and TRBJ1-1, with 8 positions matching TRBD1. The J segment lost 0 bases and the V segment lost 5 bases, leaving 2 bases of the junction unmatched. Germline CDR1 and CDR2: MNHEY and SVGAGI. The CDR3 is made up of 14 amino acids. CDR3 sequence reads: CASSLGQVNTEAFF. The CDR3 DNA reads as TGTGCCAGCAGTCTGGGACAGGTGAACACTGAAGCTTTCTTT.

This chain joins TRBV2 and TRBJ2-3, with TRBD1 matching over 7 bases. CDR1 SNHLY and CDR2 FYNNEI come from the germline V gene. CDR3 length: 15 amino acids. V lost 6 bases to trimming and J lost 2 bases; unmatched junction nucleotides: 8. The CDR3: CASREQGTITDTQYF. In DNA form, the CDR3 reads TGTGCCAGCAGAGAACAGGGGACCATCACAGATACGCAGTATTTT.

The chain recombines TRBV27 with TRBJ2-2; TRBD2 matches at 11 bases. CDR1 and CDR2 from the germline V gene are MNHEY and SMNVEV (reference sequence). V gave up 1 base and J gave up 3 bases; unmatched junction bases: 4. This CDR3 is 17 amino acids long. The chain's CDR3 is CASSLLGTSGHTGELFF. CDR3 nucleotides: TGTGCCAGCAGTTTATTAGGGACTAGCGGCCACACCGGGGAGCTGTTTTTT.

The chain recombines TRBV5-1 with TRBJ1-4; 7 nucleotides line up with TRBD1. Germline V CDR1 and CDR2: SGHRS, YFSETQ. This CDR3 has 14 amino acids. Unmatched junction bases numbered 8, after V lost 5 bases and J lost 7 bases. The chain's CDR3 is CASSFSTGSEKLFF. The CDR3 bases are TGCGCCAGCAGTTTCTCGACAGGGTCTGAAAAACTGTTTTTT. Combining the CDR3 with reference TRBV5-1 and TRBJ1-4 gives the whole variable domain KAGVTQTPRYLIKTRGQQVTLSCSPISGHRSVSWYQQTPGQGLQFLFEYFSETQRNKGNFPGRFSGRQFSNSRSEMNVSTLELGDSALYLCASSFSTGSEKLFFGSGTQLSVL.

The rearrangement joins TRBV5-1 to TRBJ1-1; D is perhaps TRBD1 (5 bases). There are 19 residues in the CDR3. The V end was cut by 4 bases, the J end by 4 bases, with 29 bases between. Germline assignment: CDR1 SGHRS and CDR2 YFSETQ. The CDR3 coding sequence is TGCGCCAGCAGCCTCGGGGTGGGAAGGCAGGGTAGCCCAGGCACTGAAGCTTTCTTT. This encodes CASSLGVGRQGSPGTEAFF.

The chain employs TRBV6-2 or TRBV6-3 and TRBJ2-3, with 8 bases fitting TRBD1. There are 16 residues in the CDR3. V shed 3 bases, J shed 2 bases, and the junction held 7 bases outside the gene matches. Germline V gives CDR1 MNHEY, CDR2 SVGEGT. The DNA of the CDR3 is TGTGCCAGCAGTTATGACCCGACAGGGGCCACAGATACGCAGTATTTT. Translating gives CASSYDPTGATDTQYF.

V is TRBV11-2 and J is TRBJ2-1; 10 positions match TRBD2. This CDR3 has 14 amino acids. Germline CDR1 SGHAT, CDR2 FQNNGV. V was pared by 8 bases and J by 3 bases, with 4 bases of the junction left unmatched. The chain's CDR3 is CASVLAGSYNEQFF. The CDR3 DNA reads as TGTGCCAGCGTACTAGCGGGGAGCTACAATGAGCAGTTCTTC.

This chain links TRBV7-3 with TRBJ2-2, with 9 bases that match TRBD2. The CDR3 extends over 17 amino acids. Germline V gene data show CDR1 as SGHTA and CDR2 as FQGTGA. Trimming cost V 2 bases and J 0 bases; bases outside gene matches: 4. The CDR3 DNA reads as TGTGCCAGCAGCTTACAGGGCGGGAGGGCGAACACCGGGGAGCTGTTTTTT. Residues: CASSLQGGRANTGELFF. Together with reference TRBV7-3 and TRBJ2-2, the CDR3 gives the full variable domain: GAGVSQTPSNKVTEKGKYVELRCDPISGHTALYWYRQSLGQGPEFLIYFQGTGAADDSGLPNDRFFAVRPEGSVSTLKIQRTERGDSAVYLCASSLQGGRANTGELFFGEGSRLTVL.

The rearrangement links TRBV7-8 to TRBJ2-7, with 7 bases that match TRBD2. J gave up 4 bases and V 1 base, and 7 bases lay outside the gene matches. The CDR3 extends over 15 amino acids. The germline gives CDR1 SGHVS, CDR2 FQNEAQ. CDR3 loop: CASSLERGSGYEQYF. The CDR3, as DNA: TGTGCCAGCAGCTTAGAGCGCGGGAGTGGTTACGAGCAGTACTTC.

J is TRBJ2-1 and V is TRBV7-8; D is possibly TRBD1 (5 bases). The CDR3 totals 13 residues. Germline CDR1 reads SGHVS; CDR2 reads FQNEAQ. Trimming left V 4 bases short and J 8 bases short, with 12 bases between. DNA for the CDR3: TGTGCCAGCAGCTCAGGGTTTCGGGATGAGCAGTTCTTC. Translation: CASSSGFRDEQFF.

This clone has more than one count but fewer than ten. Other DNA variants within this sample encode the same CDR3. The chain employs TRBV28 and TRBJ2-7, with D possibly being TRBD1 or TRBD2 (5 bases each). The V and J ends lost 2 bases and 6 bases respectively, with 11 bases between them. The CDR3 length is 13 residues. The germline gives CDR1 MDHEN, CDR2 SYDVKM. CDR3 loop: CASSLGGPGEQYF. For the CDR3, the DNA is TGTGCCAGCAGTTTAGGGGGTCCGGGCGAGCAGTACTTC. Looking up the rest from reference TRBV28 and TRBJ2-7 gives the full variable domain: DVKVTQSSRYLVKRTGEKVFLECVQDMDHENMFWYRQDPGLGLRLIYFSYDVKMKEKGDIPEGYSVSREKKERFSLILESASTNQTSMYLCASSLGGPGEQYFGPGTRLTVT.

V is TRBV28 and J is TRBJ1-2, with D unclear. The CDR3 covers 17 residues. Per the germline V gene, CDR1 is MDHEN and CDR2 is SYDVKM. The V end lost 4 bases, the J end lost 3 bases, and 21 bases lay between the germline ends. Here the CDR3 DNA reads TGTGCCAGCAGTTCCCCGCCCAGACGGCCCCCTTACTATGGCTACACCTTC. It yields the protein CASSSPPRRPPYYGYTF.

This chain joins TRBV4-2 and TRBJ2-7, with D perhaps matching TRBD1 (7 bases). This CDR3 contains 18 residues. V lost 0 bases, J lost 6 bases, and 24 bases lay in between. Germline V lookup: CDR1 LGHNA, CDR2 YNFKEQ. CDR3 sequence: CASSQDSGPGQMSREQYF. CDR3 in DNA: TGTGCCAGCAGCCAAGATAGCGGCCCGGGACAGATGTCGCGCGAGCAGTACTTC.

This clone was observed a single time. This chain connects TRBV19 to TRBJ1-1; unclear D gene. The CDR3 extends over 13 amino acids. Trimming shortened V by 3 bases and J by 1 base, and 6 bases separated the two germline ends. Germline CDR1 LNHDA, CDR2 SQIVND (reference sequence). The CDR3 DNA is TGTGCCAGTAGTATCACGGGGAACACTGAAGCTTTCTTT. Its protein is CASSITGNTEAFF.